This T cell receptor (beta chain) was sequenced for a study of OX40 agonist ivuxolimab in advanced cancers. As concerns this clone: As yet, its antigen is unknown.

Germline V gene sequence: CDR1 SEHNR, CDR2 FQNEAQ (reference sequence). Between the trimmed V and J ends, which lost 5 bases and 3 bases, there was a span of 14 bases. The CDR3 sequence is 14 residues long. Study-wide points: Clones of CD4+ and CD8+ blood T cells grew by week 6 at doses of 0.1 to 3.0 mg/kg. Partly responding patients at 0.1-3.0 mg/kg showed some of the smallest clonal expansion.

Only in-frame clones appear in the TCRdb table, and some are missing; sequencing was by immunoSEQ multiplex PCR. The sample yields 65,000 to 85,000 clones, more than 85% seen once. The source was CD4+ or CD8+ T cells sorted from blood, collected in a trial of the OX40 agonist ivuxolimab. This receptor was obtained from an adult with an advanced solid tumor such as melanoma, head and neck, liver or kidney cancer. The chain carries TRBV7-9 and TRBJ2-7, with D possibly matching TRBD1 (6 bases). The DNA of the CDR3 is TGTGCCAGCAGCCCCCAGGGGCGCCGCTACGAGCAGTACTTC. Translation gives CASSPQGRRYEQYF. The full variable domain, with the rest looked up from reference TRBV7-9 and TRBJ2-7, is DTGVSQNPRHKITKRGQNVTFRCDPISEHNRLYWYRQTLGQGPEFLTYFQNEAQLEKSRLLSDRFSAERPKGSFSTLEIQRTEQGDSAMYLCASSPQGRRYEQYFGPGTRLTVT.